The entry below gives a single TCR beta chain sequence along with its context. The antigen remains unidentified. The data derive from a study of post-analysis software for immune sequencing data. At the level of the study: Included courses were relapsing-remitting and secondary progressive multiple sclerosis; progressive-relapsing multiple sclerosis was also included. Study-wide results and limits: Those with multiple sclerosis, the patient group, showed significantly lower normalized Chao1 diversity than controls. TRBV5-6, TRBV5-1 and TRBV20-1 belonged to a set of five TRBV segments that were more frequent in patients than controls. By F measure, strong co-clustering occurred among samples prepared in the same batch.

This CDR3 contains 15 residues. The germline CDR1 and CDR2 sequences are MNHNS and SASEGT. With 7 bases removed from V and 1 base from J, the gap between germline ends came to 16 bases. Unique-molecular-identifier-tagged TCR beta cDNA libraries were used. Hundreds of thousands of cDNA molecules came from roughly 1 to 10 million T cells. Each CDR3 protein gets one entry after TCRdb re-called the PCR reads with MiXCR. This table holds about 260,000 distinct CDR3 sequences, 36% found once. The clonotype originates from a girl aged 5 to 17 with multiple sclerosis. Source material: blood. The chain couples TRBV6-1 to TRBJ2-5; possibly TRBD1 or TRBD2 for D (6 bases each). CDR3 sequence (DNA): TGTGCCAGCACCTGGGGGCTAGCGCCCCAAGAGACCCAGTACTTC. Translating gives CASTWGLAPQETQYF.